The entry below gives a single T cell receptor (beta chain) sequence along with its context. Its cognate antigen is unknown. Clones were sequenced by immunoSEQ multiplex PCR, and TCRdb holds only the in-frame ones, with some missing. The sample comprises just under 75,000 clones, about 93% of which are singletons, and more than 0.45% rests with the top ten. The record originates from a study of OX40 agonist ivuxolimab in advanced cancers. Study-wide points: In the 0.1-3.0 mg/kg groups, partial responders showed among the lowest expansion. Low normalized T-cell clonal expansion was additionally recorded for some nonresponders. Expanded clones belonging to CD8+ T cells outnumbered, on average, those of CD4+. At 0.1 to 3.0 mg/kg, clonal expansion of CD4+ and CD8+ blood T cells had occurred by week 6.

The TCR was taken from an adult with an advanced solid tumor such as melanoma, head and neck, liver or kidney cancer. The specimen was CD4+ or CD8+ T cells sorted from blood, collected in a trial of the OX40 agonist ivuxolimab.

CDR3 protein: CASSLSGVIPSPLHF. DNA for the CDR3: TGTGCCAGCAGTTTATCTGGGGTCATCCCTTCACCCCTCCACTTT. This chain joins TRBV27 and TRBJ1-6, with D unresolved. The germline V and J ends were trimmed by 0 bases and 9 bases, with 12 bases remaining between them. Germline V gene data show CDR1 as MNHEY and CDR2 as SMNVEV (reference sequence). The CDR3 totals 15 residues.